This entry lists 6 T cell receptor beta chains sequenced from one sample in a study of T cells expressing NK-cell markers. Using the 5' RACE reads, TCRdb records one entry per CDR3 protein without DNA. In all, the sample yields 550,000 to 600,000 distinct CDR3 sequences. The sample consisted of blood T cells: a sorted CD56 or NKG2C T cell subset, CD4+ or CD8+ T cells, or bulk PBMC T cells (not recorded which). Source of these receptors: a man in his late teens or twenties in good health.

The chain links TRBV11-2 to TRBJ2-3. The CDR3 runs 16 residues. The V gene's germline CDR1 is SGHAT and CDR2 FQNNGV. CDR3 protein: CASSLVVRSYTDTQYF.

The rearrangement links TRBV29-1 to TRBJ2-3; without DNA, the TCRdb call of TRBD2 cannot be checked. The germline V gene has CDR1 SQVTM and CDR2 ANQGSEA. The CDR3 spans 14 residues. CDR3: CSTRTSGYTDTQYF.

V gene TRBV12-3 or TRBV12-4 combines with J gene TRBJ2-3; lacking DNA, the TRBD2 call made by TCRdb goes unchecked. This CDR3 comprises 17 residues. CDR3 protein: CASSLAGVAGSTDTQYF.

The V gene is TRBV27, the J gene TRBJ2-1; TCRdb designates TRBD1, a call that cannot be tested without DNA. Germline V gene lookup returns CDR1 MNHEY and CDR2 SMNVEV (reference sequence). CDR3 length: 15 residues. CDR3 loop: CASSLKSSVPNEQFF.

The chain links TRBV7-9 to TRBJ2-7; TCRdb calls TRBD2, which cannot be checked without DNA. Germline-derived CDR1 and CDR2 are SEHNR and FQNEAQ (reference sequence). The CDR3 is 15 amino acids. The CDR3 loop reads CASSLRTSGRYEQYF.

The CDR3 reads CASSPGQGTHEQFF. The rearrangement joins TRBV4-2 to TRBJ2-1; checking the TCRdb D call of TRBD1 is not possible without DNA. Looked up from germline, CDR1 is LGHNA and CDR2 is YNFKEQ. The CDR3 loop spans 14 amino acids.